The 17 T cell receptor beta chains given below trace back to one sample, sequenced in a study of cytomegalovirus exposure and HLA in healthy donors. PCR employed 60 Vbeta and 13 Jbeta primers. The assay was immunoSEQ multiplex PCR, and TCRdb's table has in-frame clones only and misses some. Of just under 65,000 clones detected, just under 80% appear once; the ten largest clones hold approximately 4.2%. The material sequenced was PBMCs. The receptor set was obtained from a woman under 40 in good health and CMV-seronegative.

The chain has TRBV11-2 and TRBJ2-7, with 12 bases fitting TRBD2. CDR1 and CDR2 (germline): SGHAT, FQNNGV. V lost 1 base and J lost 3; bases outside the gene matches: 1. The CDR3 has 15 residues. CDR3 nucleotide sequence: TGTGCCAGCAGCTTAGTGACTAGCGGGAGCTACGAGCAGTACTTC. Protein product: CASSLVTSGSYEQYF.

The V call is TRBV2, the J call TRBJ1-2; 8 nucleotides line up with TRBD1. Germline CDR1 is SNHLY and CDR2 is FYNNEI. V lost 8 bases and J lost 6; bases outside the gene matches: 8. The CDR3 runs 13 residues. In DNA form, the CDR3 reads TGTGCCAGCCCTTCGGGACAGGTGAATGGCTACACCTTC. This sequence encodes CASPSGQVNGYTF.

This chain joins TRBV30 and TRBJ1-1, with 8 nucleotides matching TRBD1. V trimming: 3 bases; J trimming: 7 bases; junction bases outside the gene matches: 7. Per germline, CDR1 GTSNPN and CDR2 SVGIG (reference sequence). This CDR3 has 13 residues. CDR3 sequence: CAWRGTGRNEAFF. The CDR3 DNA is TGTGCCTGGAGGGGGACAGGACGGAATGAAGCTTTCTTT. The entire variable domain, with the rest obtained from reference TRBV30 and TRBJ1-1, is as follows: SQTIHQWPATLVQPVGSPLSLECTVEGTSNPNLYWYRQAAGRGLQLLFYSVGIGQISSEVPQNLSASRPQDRQFILSSKKLLLSDSGFYLCAWRGTGRNEAFFGQGTRLTVV.

V and J are TRBV25-1 and TRBJ1-6, with D possibly matching TRBD1 (6 bases). The V gene's germline CDR1 is MGHDK and CDR2 SYGVNS. This CDR3 region has 15 residues. Trimming left V 5 bases short and J 7 bases short, with 15 bases between. The CDR3 sequence is CASSLFQGSNSPLHF. The CDR3 bases are TGTGCCAGCAGTTTGTTTCAGGGGTCGAATTCACCCCTCCACTTT. The whole variable domain, remainder taken from reference TRBV25-1 and TRBJ1-6, is EADIYQTPRYLVIGTGKKITLECSQTMGHDKMYWYQQDPGMELHLIHYSYGVNSTEKGDLSSESTVSRIRTEHFPLTLESARPSHTSQYLCASSLFQGSNSPLHFGNGTRLTVT.

A single count supports this clone. The chain is built from TRBV7-6 and TRBJ2-7; TRBD2 might be the D (6 bases). Trimming took 5 bases from V and 6 from J, leaving 11 bases between them. This CDR3 has 12 amino acids. Germline V gives CDR1 SGHVS, CDR2 FNYEAQ. CDR3 sequence: CASSPTGVEQYF. CDR3 nucleotides: TGTGCCAGCAGCCCCACGGGGGTCGAGCAGTACTTC.

This clone counts as medium-sized. The chain is built from TRBV6-5 and TRBJ1-1; no clear D. Germline-derived CDR1 and CDR2 are MNHEY and SVGAGI. The CDR3 spans 14 residues. Trimming shortened V by 7 bases and J by 4 bases, and 16 bases separated the two germline ends. CDR3 sequence reads: CASIVTSGSTEAFF. The CDR3 nucleotides are TGTGCCAGCATAGTTACGTCGGGGAGCACTGAAGCTTTCTTT.

This chain connects TRBV2 to TRBJ2-3; 7 nucleotides match TRBD2. From germline, CDR1 is SNHLY and CDR2 FYNNEI. V shed 6 bases, J shed 4 bases, and the junction held 10 bases outside the gene matches. The CDR3 spans 15 residues. The CDR3 sequence: CASSTGGTISDTQYF. The CDR3 region has the DNA TGTGCCAGCAGCACGGGGGGAACCATCTCAGATACGCAGTATTTT.

This clone was seen a handful of times. At one end the junction does not follow the germline gene, possibly because of a read error. This chain uses TRBV5-8 with TRBJ2-7, with D perhaps matching TRBD1 (5 bases). Germline V gene data show CDR1 as SGHTS and CDR2 as YDEGEE. The CDR3 extends over 12 amino acids. The CDR3 DNA follows: TGTGCCAGCAGCTTGGGCCGACAGAATCGGGTATTC. Its translation: CASSLGRQNRVF.

This rearrangement joins TRBV9 to TRBJ1-5; D might be TRBD1 (6 bases). The CDR3 has 14 residues. Germline CDR1 is SGDLS and CDR2 is YYNGEE. V lost 4 bases to trimming and J lost 6 bases, with 14 bases between them. CDR3 coding DNA: TGTGCCAGCAGCCCCCAGGGAGGGGGTCAGCCCCAGCATTTT. Amino acid sequence: CASSPQGGGQPQHF.

V usage is TRBV30 and J usage is TRBJ1-1; D is ambiguous. CDR1 and CDR2 (germline): GTSNPN, SVGIG (reference sequence). V was pared by 3 bases and J by 4 bases, with 12 bases between. The CDR3 is 13 amino acids. The CDR3 DNA follows: TGTGCCTGGAGATATAGAGGGATCACTGAAGCTTTCTTT. This codes for CAWRYRGITEAFF.

J is TRBJ1-2 and V is TRBV4-1; no clear D. This CDR3 has 13 residues. Trimming removed 0 bases at V and 6 bases at J, with 8 bases between. The germline V gene has CDR1 MGHRA and CDR2 YSYEKL. The CDR3 region is CASSQDPNNGYTF. CDR3 nucleotides: TGCGCCAGCAGCCAAGATCCGAACAATGGCTACACCTTC.

The chain links TRBV6-5 to TRBJ1-1; D unresolved. Germline CDR1 is MNHEY and CDR2 is SVGAGI. Trimming took off 0 bases at V and 4 bases at J, with 12 bases between the two ends. CDR3 size: 15 residues. The CDR3 protein is CASSYSPGVGTEAFF. Written as DNA, the CDR3 is TGTGCCAGCAGTTACTCTCCCGGGGTCGGCACTGAAGCTTTCTTT.

The rearrangement uses TRBV5-1 and TRBJ1-1, with TRBD1 matching 7 bases. The junction had 3 bases not matched to a gene; V was cut back by 2 bases and J by 5 bases. This CDR3 has 13 residues. Germline loops: CDR1 SGHRS, CDR2 YFSETQ. CDR3: CASSLTGVTEAFF. The CDR3 nucleotides are TGCGCCAGCAGCTTAACAGGGGTGACTGAAGCTTTCTTT. The full variable domain, its missing parts supplied by reference TRBV5-1 and TRBJ1-1, is KAGVTQTPRYLIKTRGQQVTLSCSPISGHRSVSWYQQTPGQGLQFLFEYFSETQRNKGNFPGRFSGRQFSNSRSEMNVSTLELGDSALYLCASSLTGVTEAFFGQGTRLTVV.

This clone was seen just once. CDR3 bases: TGCAGCGTTGCCCCCGGGACACTTAACACCGGGGAGCTGTTTTTT. It encodes CSVAPGTLNTGELFF. The chain combines TRBV29-1 with TRBJ2-2; possible D gene TRBD1, 6 bases. Trimming pared 4 bases from V and 2 bases from J, leaving 14 bases between. CDR3 size: 15 residues. CDR1 and CDR2 from the germline V gene are SQVTM and ANQGSEA.

V and J are TRBV5-4 and TRBJ2-2; 8 bases map to TRBD2. The CDR3 has 18 residues. Trimming removed 4 bases from V and 1 base from J; junction bases left unmatched: 12. CDR1 is SGHNT, CDR2 YYREEE, per germline (reference sequence). This chain's CDR3 is CASSPSPLAVKNTGELFF. The CDR3 coding sequence is TGTGCCAGCAGCCCGTCCCCACTAGCGGTCAAGAACACCGGGGAGCTGTTTTTT.

This clone was counted a single time. The chain combines TRBV4-3 with TRBJ1-1; TRBD1 aligns across 8 bases. The V segment lost 0 bases and the J segment 6 bases; nucleotides outside the gene matches: 6. CDR1 is LGHNA, CDR2 YSLEER, per germline. CDR3 length: 15 residues. The CDR3 is CASSQESGQGPEAFF. CDR3 in DNA: TGCGCCAGCAGCCAAGAATCTGGACAGGGCCCTGAAGCTTTCTTT.

CDR3 DNA sequence: TGTGCCAGCAGTCCGGGGGGGACCCAGTACTTC. This gives the protein CASSPGGTQYF. V gene TRBV25-1 combines with J gene TRBJ2-5, with 7 nucleotides matching TRBD2. This CDR3 comprises 11 residues. V lost 5 bases to trimming and J lost 7 bases; unmatched junction nucleotides: 1. Germline assignment: CDR1 MGHDK and CDR2 SYGVNS.